The clone carrying this TCR beta chain has a handful of counts. Its antigen is as yet unknown. The germline V and J ends were trimmed by 1 base and 5 bases, with 16 bases remaining between them. Germline CDR1 is SGHAT and CDR2 is FQNNGV. This CDR3 region has 16 residues. These data come from a study of vaccination and CD4 T cells after COVID-19. Treatment defined: approximately 9-day PBMC culture with coronavirus spike peptide pools or control peptides (ViraFEST assay). The unexposed donor's CD4+ T cells were collected before the COVID-19 pandemic (2011-2018). Cultured CD4+ T-cell DNA underwent Oncomine TCR Beta short-read sequencing. TCRdb re-derived calls from the PCR reads in MiXCR, one entry per CDR3 protein. The sample consists of about 6,600 distinct CDR3 sequences, approximately 35% of them appearing once.

The receptor was isolated from a human donor in good health. This rearrangement joins TRBV11-2 to TRBJ2-3; D is possibly TRBD1 (6 bases). Sequences were obtained from CD4+ T cells from blood, cultured in vitro. For the CDR3, the DNA is TGTGCCAGCAGCTTAGGCCCACAGGGTTTAATAGATACGCAGTATTTT. Protein sequence: CASSLGPQGLIDTQYF.